This T cell receptor beta chain was found in a study of cytomegalovirus exposure and HLA in healthy donors. The PCR made use of 60 Vbeta and 13 Jbeta primers. Authors' methods: About 12 million shared chains were among the about 80 million unique TCR beta chains that a later analysis counted. Only in-frame clones appear in the TCRdb table, and some are missing; sequencing was by immunoSEQ multiplex PCR. V and J calls and clone size are as listed in that table; D and trimming were resolved from the DNA. The table shows about 160,000 clones, with roughly three quarters occurring only once. Trimming pared 0 bases from V and 0 bases from J, leaving 14 bases between. The CDR3 is made up of 17 amino acids. The germline gives CDR1 KGHSH, CDR2 LQKENI.

This receptor was obtained from a man aged 60-69 years in good health and CMV-seronegative. Material: PBMCs. J is TRBJ1-2 and V is TRBV18; possibly TRBD1 for D (6 bases). This CDR3 is CASSPPDSWTANYGYTF. The DNA of the CDR3 is TGTGCCAGCTCACCACCTGACAGCTGGACAGCTAACTATGGCTACACCTTC.